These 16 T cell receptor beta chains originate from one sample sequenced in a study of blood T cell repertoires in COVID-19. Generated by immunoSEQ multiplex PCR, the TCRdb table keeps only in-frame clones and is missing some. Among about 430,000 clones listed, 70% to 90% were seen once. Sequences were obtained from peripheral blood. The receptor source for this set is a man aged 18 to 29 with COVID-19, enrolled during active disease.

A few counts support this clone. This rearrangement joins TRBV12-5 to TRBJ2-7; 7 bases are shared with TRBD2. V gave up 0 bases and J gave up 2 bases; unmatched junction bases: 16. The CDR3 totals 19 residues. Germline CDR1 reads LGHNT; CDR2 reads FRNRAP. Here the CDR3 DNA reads TGTGCTAGTGGTTTGGTAATGGTTGTGTCCGCTAGCGGAACCTACGAGCAGTACTTC. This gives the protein CASGLVMVVSASGTYEQYF. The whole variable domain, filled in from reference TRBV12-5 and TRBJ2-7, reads DARVTQTPRHKVTEMGQEVTMRCQPILGHNTVFWYRQTMMQGLELLAYFRNRAPLDDSGMPKDRFSAEMPDATLATLKIQPSEPRDSAVYFCASGLVMVVSASGTYEQYFGPGTRLTVT.

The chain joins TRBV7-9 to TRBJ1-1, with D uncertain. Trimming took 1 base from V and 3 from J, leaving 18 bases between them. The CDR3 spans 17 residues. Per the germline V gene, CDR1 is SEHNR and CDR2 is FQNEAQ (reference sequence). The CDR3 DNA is TGTGCCAGCAGCTTAGGGTCCGGTAGGAGGCTAGACACTGAAGCTTTCTTT. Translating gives CASSLGSGRRLDTEAFF.

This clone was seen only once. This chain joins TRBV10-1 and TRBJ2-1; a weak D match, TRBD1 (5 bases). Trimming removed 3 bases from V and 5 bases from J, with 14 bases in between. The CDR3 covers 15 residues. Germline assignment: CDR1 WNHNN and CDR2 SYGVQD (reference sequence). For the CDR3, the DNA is TGCGCCAGCAGTGAAGGGGTGATGCCTCACAATGAGCAGTTCTTC. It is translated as CASSEGVMPHNEQFF.

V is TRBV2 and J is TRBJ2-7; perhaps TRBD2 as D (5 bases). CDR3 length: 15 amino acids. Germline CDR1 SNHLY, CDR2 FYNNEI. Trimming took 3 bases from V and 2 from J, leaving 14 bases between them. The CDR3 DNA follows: TGTGCCAGCAGTGATCGTGCGGGCACAACCTACGAGCAGTACTTC. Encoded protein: CASSDRAGTTYEQYF.

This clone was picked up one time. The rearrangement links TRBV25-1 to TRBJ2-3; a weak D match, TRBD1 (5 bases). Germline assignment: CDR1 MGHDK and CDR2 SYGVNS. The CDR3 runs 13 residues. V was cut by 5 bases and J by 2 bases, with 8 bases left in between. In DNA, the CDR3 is TGTGCCAGCAGTCAAGGGGACACAGATACGCAGTATTTT. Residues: CASSQGDTDTQYF.

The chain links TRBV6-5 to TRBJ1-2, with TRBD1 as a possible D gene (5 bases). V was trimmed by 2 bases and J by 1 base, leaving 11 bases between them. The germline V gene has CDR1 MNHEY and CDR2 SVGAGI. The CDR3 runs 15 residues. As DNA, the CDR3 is TGTGCCAGCAGTTACGGGGGGACTAATAACTATGGCTACACCTTC. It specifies CASSYGGTNNYGYTF.

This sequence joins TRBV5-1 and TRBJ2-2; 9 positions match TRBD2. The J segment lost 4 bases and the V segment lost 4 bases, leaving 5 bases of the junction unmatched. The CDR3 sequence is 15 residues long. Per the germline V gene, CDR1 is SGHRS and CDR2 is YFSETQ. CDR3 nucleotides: TGCGCCAGCAGCAGTGTAGCGGGGGTCACCGGGGAGCTGTTTTTT. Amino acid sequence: CASSSVAGVTGELFF.

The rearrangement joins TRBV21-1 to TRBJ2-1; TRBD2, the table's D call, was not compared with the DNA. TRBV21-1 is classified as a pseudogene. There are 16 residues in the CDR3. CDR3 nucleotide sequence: TGTGCCAGCAGCGCCGTCGGTTGCGGGAGGGCCTTTGAGCAGTTCTTC. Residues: CASSAVGCGRAFEQFF.

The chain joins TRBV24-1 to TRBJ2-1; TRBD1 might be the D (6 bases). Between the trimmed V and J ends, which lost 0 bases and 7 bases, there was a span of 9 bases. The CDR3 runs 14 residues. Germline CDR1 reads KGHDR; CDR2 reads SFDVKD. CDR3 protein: CATSDLGRGNEQFF. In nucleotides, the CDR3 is TGTGCCACCAGTGATTTGGGCAGGGGAAATGAGCAGTTCTTC.

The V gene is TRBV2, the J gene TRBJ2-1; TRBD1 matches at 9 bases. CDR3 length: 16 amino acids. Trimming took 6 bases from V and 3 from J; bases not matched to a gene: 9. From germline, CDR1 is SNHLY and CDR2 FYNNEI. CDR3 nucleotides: TGTGCCAGCAGGGAGGTGGGGGACAGGGTCTACAATGAGCAGTTCTTC. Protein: CASREVGDRVYNEQFF.

CDR3 nucleotides: TGTGCCAGCAGTGAGTCGAGCTACGAAAAACTGTTTTTT. Its protein product is CASSESSYEKLFF. V and J are TRBV2 and TRBJ1-4, with D hard to call. V was shortened by 3 bases and J by 8 bases, with 10 bases between the two germline ends. In germline, CDR1 is SNHLY, CDR2 FYNNEI. The CDR3 sequence is 13 residues long.

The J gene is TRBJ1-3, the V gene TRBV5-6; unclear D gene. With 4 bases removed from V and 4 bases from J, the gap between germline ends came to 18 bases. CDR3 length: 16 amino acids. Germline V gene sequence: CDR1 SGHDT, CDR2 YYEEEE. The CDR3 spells CASSLVRWESGNTIYF. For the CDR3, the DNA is TGTGCCAGCAGCCTTGTAAGGTGGGAGTCCGGAAACACCATATATTTT.

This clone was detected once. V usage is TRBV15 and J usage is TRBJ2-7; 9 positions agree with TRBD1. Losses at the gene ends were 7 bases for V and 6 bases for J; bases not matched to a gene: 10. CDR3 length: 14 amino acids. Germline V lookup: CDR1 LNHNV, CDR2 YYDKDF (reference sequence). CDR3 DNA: TGTGCCACCACTTCGGACAGGGGCGCTGCCGAGCAGTACTTC. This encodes CATTSDRGAAEQYF.

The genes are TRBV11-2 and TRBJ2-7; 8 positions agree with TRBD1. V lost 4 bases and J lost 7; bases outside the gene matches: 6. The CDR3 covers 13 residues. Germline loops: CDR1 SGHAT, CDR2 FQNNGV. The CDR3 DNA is TGTGCCAGCAGCTCGGGACAGGCGATAGAGCAGTACTTC. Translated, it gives CASSSGQAIEQYF.

The CDR3 DNA is TGTGCCATCAGCTCCGGGACAGAGGGGTATGGCTACACCTTC. This translates into CAISSGTEGYGYTF. V is TRBV10-3 and J is TRBJ1-2, with TRBD1 identical over 7 bases. The V segment lost 6 bases and the J segment 5 bases; nucleotides outside the gene matches: 9. CDR3 length: 14 residues. Germline assignment: CDR1 ENHRY and CDR2 SYGVKD.

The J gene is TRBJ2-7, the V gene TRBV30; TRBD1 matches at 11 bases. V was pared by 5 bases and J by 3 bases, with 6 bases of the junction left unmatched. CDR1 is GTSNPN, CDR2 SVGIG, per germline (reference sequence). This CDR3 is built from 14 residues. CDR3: CAWEAGTGGYEQYF. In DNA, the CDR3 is TGTGCCTGGGAAGCCGGGACAGGGGGCTACGAGCAGTACTTC.